This note documents a single T cell receptor (beta chain) sequence. The antigen remains unidentified. This specimen comes from a study of a mutant IDH1 vaccine in newly diagnosed glioma. Overall study context: Radiotherapy alone preceded vaccination by 4-6 weeks; alternatively, vaccination started with temozolomide cycles. The sex distribution of treated patients was roughly 62% male and roughly 38% female, with a mean age of around 40 years.

Specified time point: week 47, end of study. Every vaccination contained 300 ug of the mutant IDH1 20-mer peptide and was paired with topical imiquimod. Vaccinations, eight in total, occurred in weeks 1, 3, 5, 7, 11, 15, 19, 23. New WHO grade 3 or 4 astrocytomas that were IDH1-mutant and ATRX-lost occurred in the donors. Repertoires were generated with immunoSEQ multiplex PCR, while TCRdb's copy carries only in-frame clones and drops some. The data contain about 59,000 clones, around 83% of them singletons. The CDR3 loop spans 16 amino acids. CDR1 and CDR2 (germline): MNHEY, SVGAGI. V gave up 0 bases and J gave up 0 bases, with 11 bases separating them.

The specimen was PBMCs, collected from a glioma patient whose treatment included an IDH1 peptide vaccine. The TCR originated in a man aged 25-40 years with glioma. This chain links TRBV6-5 with TRBJ1-1; D gene uncertain. The CDR3 DNA reads as TGTGCCAGCAGTTACTCAGTCCAGGCCTTGAACACTGAAGCTTTCTTT. Translated: CASSYSVQALNTEAFF.